Listed below are T cell receptor beta chains from one sample, sequenced in a study of blood T cells in healthy people across ages. One entry per CDR3 protein, called by TCRdb with MiXCR from the 5' RACE reads. Found here are some 1,000,000 distinct CDR3 sequences, less than 25% of them singletons; the top ten hold around 0.75%. These data were likewise used in another study, on T cells of mothers and their children.

Sequences were obtained from blood. The receptors stem from a girl aged 2-10 years in good health. Each CDR3 is given with its conserved first and last residue. Each record gives: V gene, D gene, clone size, J gene, CDR3 protein, CDR3 DNA. The D gene is left open where the match is weak. Clone size appears in some rows only: once, few, many, or a class for an expanded clone.

V gene: TRBV20-1; D gene: .; clone size: few; J gene: TRBJ1-3; CDR3 protein: CSAREAGAANTIYF; CDR3 DNA: TGCAGTGCTAGAGAGGCAGGGGCGGCAAACACCATATATTTT
V gene: TRBV7-2; D gene: TRBD2; clone size: .; J gene: TRBJ2-1; CDR3 protein: CASSLLAGGPSEQFF; CDR3 DNA: TGTGCCAGCAGCTTACTAGCGGGGGGGCCGAGTGAGCAGTTCTTC
V gene: TRBV7-4; D gene: .; clone size: .; J gene: TRBJ2-1; CDR3 protein: CASSLGWIAGSYNEQFF; CDR3 DNA: TGTGCCAGCAGCTTAGGATGGATTGCGGGTTCCTACAATGAGCAGTTCTTC
V gene: TRBV6-5; D gene: .; clone size: .; J gene: TRBJ2-5; CDR3 protein: CASSYGRWETQYF; CDR3 DNA: TGTGCCAGCAGTTATGGCCGGTGGGAGACCCAGTACTTC
V gene: TRBV2; D gene: TRBD1; clone size: few; J gene: TRBJ1-2; CDR3 protein: CASSDFKGQGDGYTF; CDR3 DNA: TGTGCCAGCAGTGATTTTAAGGGACAGGGGGATGGCTACACCTTC
V gene: TRBV29-1; D gene: .; clone size: .; J gene: TRBJ1-1; CDR3 protein: CSVEDYGFSNTEAFF; CDR3 DNA: TGCAGCGTTGAAGACTATGGTTTTTCTAACACTGAAGCTTTCTTT
V gene: TRBV28; D gene: .; clone size: few; J gene: TRBJ1-1; CDR3 protein: CASRPGYTEAFF; CDR3 DNA: TGTGCCAGCAGGCCAGGGTACACTGAAGCTTTCTTT
V gene: TRBV12-3/TRBV12-4; D gene: .; clone size: few; J gene: TRBJ1-1; CDR3 protein: CASSLLLWGEGDTEAFF; CDR3 DNA: TGTGCCAGCAGTTTACTATTGTGGGGTGAAGGGGACACTGAAGCTTTCTTT
V gene: TRBV4-1; D gene: .; clone size: few; J gene: TRBJ2-1; CDR3 protein: CASSQMPGPILVEQFF; CDR3 DNA: TGCGCCAGCAGCCAAATGCCGGGACCCATCTTAGTCGAGCAGTTCTTC
V gene: TRBV18; D gene: .; clone size: once; J gene: TRBJ2-1; CDR3 protein: CASSPEWNEQFF; CDR3 DNA: TGTGCCAGCTCACCGGAATGGAATGAGCAGTTCTTC
V gene: TRBV7-2; D gene: .; clone size: few; J gene: TRBJ2-3; CDR3 protein: CASSWRRGDTDTQYF; CDR3 DNA: TGTGCCAGCAGCTGGAGGAGGGGAGACACAGATACGCAGTATTTT
V gene: TRBV29-1; D gene: .; clone size: few; J gene: TRBJ2-3; CDR3 protein: CSVLGRQSSTDTQYF; CDR3 DNA: TGCAGCGTTCTTGGGCGGCAATCTAGCACAGATACACAGTATTTT
V gene: TRBV5-1; D gene: .; clone size: few; J gene: TRBJ2-5; CDR3 protein: CASSSSRGKTQYF; CDR3 DNA: TGCGCCAGCAGCTCCTCTAGGGGAAAGACCCAGTACTTC
V gene: TRBV5-1; D gene: .; clone size: .; J gene: TRBJ2-4; CDR3 protein: CASSLEAGQNIQYF; CDR3 DNA: TGCGCCAGCAGCTTGGAAGCGGGCCAAAACATTCAGTACTTC
V gene: TRBV18; D gene: .; clone size: few; J gene: TRBJ2-3; CDR3 protein: CASSPPSDTQYF; CDR3 DNA: TGTGCCAGCTCACCCCCTTCAGATACGCAGTATTTT
V gene: TRBV14; D gene: TRBD1; clone size: .; J gene: TRBJ2-7; CDR3 protein: CASSHYGTGVYEQYF; CDR3 DNA: TGTGCCAGCAGCCATTACGGGACAGGGGTCTACGAGCAGTACTTC
V gene: TRBV7-9; D gene: .; clone size: .; J gene: TRBJ2-7; CDR3 protein: CASSLFPWEQYF; CDR3 DNA: TGTGCCAGCAGCTTATTTCCCTGGGAGCAGTACTTC
V gene: TRBV5-1; D gene: .; clone size: .; J gene: TRBJ2-5; CDR3 protein: CASSLERGLETQYF; CDR3 DNA: TGCGCCAGCAGCTTGGAGAGGGGATTAGAGACCCAGTACTTC
V gene: TRBV7-2; D gene: TRBD2; clone size: many; J gene: TRBJ2-7; CDR3 protein: CASSPLAGYYEQYF; CDR3 DNA: TGTGCCAGCAGTCCACTAGCGGGGTACTACGAGCAGTACTTC
V gene: TRBV7-8; D gene: TRBD2; clone size: .; J gene: TRBJ2-1; CDR3 protein: CASNLVSGGYNEQFF; CDR3 DNA: TGTGCCAGCAACTTAGTTAGCGGGGGATACAATGAGCAGTTCTTC
V gene: TRBV29-1; D gene: .; clone size: .; J gene: TRBJ2-3; CDR3 protein: CSADMGASTDTQYF; CDR3 DNA: TGCAGCGCCGATATGGGGGCCAGCACAGATACGCAGTATTTT
V gene: TRBV2; D gene: TRBD2; clone size: few; J gene: TRBJ2-3; CDR3 protein: CASSPLVTSGDTDTQYF; CDR3 DNA: TGTGCCAGCAGTCCCTTAGTTACTAGCGGGGACACAGATACGCAGTATTTT
V gene: TRBV20-1; D gene: .; clone size: .; J gene: TRBJ2-7; CDR3 protein: CSARSLASYEQYF; CDR3 DNA: TGCAGTGCTAGAAGTCTGGCCTCCTACGAGCAGTACTTC
V gene: TRBV7-9; D gene: .; clone size: few; J gene: TRBJ2-7; CDR3 protein: CASSPPNRADEQYF; CDR3 DNA: TGTGCCAGCAGCCCCCCCAACAGGGCCGACGAGCAGTACTTC
V gene: TRBV9; D gene: TRBD1; clone size: few; J gene: TRBJ1-1; CDR3 protein: CASSAGQGLNTEAFF; CDR3 DNA: TGTGCCAGCAGCGCCGGACAGGGTTTGAACACTGAAGCTTTCTTT
V gene: TRBV2; D gene: .; clone size: .; J gene: TRBJ2-1; CDR3 protein: CASAISGNEQFF; CDR3 DNA: TGTGCCAGCGCGATCTCGGGGAATGAGCAGTTCTTC
V gene: TRBV7-8; D gene: .; clone size: .; J gene: TRBJ2-1; CDR3 protein: CASSLTGEDNEQLF; CDR3 DNA: TGTGCCAGCAGCTTAACGGGGGAGGACAATGAGCAGCTCTTC
V gene: TRBV27; D gene: .; clone size: .; J gene: TRBJ2-3; CDR3 protein: CTSRTSDSLTDTQYF; CDR3 DNA: TGTACCAGCAGGACTTCAGACAGTCTCACAGATACGCAGTATTTT
V gene: TRBV24-1; D gene: .; clone size: .; J gene: TRBJ2-1; CDR3 protein: CATSLRGSYNEQFF; CDR3 DNA: TGTGCCACCAGTTTGCGAGGGTCCTACAATGAGCAGTTCTTC